These 25 T cell receptor beta chains came from one sample sequenced in a study of graft-versus-host responses after intestinal transplantation. Sequencing was performed with immunoSEQ multiplex PCR; in TCRdb, only in-frame clones are kept and a portion is missing. Counted here are 90,000 to 150,000 clones, around 96% occurring once; the ten biggest clones make up more than 2.5%. Their specific antigens are unknown. The starting material was unstimulated CD8+ T cells sorted from spleen or lymph node cells, obtained before intestinal transplant. All receptors derive from a human donor who received an intestinal transplant.

The rearrangement uses TRBV27 and TRBJ2-3; 8 positions agree with TRBD2. The germline V gene encodes CDR1 MNHEY and CDR2 SMNVEV (reference sequence). Trimming at V came to 1 base and at J to 2 bases, leaving 11 bases not matched to a gene. The CDR3 runs to 18 residues. Written as DNA, the CDR3 is TGTGCCAGCAGTTTATTGAGCGGGGGAGAGCTTTTCACAGATACGCAGTATTTT. It yields the protein CASSLLSGGELFTDTQYF.

This clone was seen only a few times. This chain joins TRBV6-1 and TRBJ2-7; D remains ambiguous. From germline, CDR1 is MNHNS and CDR2 SASEGT. The CDR3 covers 11 residues. The V end was cut by 1 base, the J end by 3 bases, with 1 base between. This CDR3 reads CASSEGYEQYF. CDR3 sequence (DNA): TGTGCCAGCAGTGAAGGCTACGAGCAGTACTTC.

The chain couples TRBV18 to TRBJ2-1; a weak D match, TRBD2 (6 bases). This CDR3 is built from 16 residues. The germline CDR1 and CDR2 sequences are KGHSH and LQKENI. With 0 bases removed from V and 4 bases from J, the gap between germline ends came to 13 bases. CDR3 DNA: TGTGCCAGCTCACCACCCCCGGGAGAGTCTTACAATGAGCAGTTCTTC. Its translation is CASSPPPGESYNEQFF.

The V and J genes are TRBV7-2 and TRBJ1-2, with D possibly matching TRBD1 (6 bases). V lost 5 bases to trimming and J lost 2 bases, with 18 bases between them. Germline V gene data show CDR1 as SGHTA and CDR2 as FQGNSA. This CDR3 is built from 16 residues. The CDR3, as DNA: TGTGCCAGCAGCCAAACATGGGGGGCGCGGAACTATGGCTACACCTTC. It is translated as CASSQTWGARNYGYTF.

V gene TRBV9 combines with J gene TRBJ2-5, with D possibly being TRBD2 (5 bases). Germline lookup yields CDR1 SGDLS and CDR2 YYNGEE. This CDR3 is 13 amino acids long. Trimming removed 4 bases at V and 3 bases at J, with 10 bases between. CDR3 DNA: TGTGCCAGCAGCCCGCGGGCAGAAGAGACCCAGTACTTC. As protein: CASSPRAEETQYF.

The chain uses TRBV19 and TRBJ2-1, with 11 bases that match TRBD2. The CDR3 runs 18 residues. Germline V gene lookup returns CDR1 LNHDA and CDR2 SQIVND (reference sequence). The V segment lost 4 bases and the J segment 2 bases; nucleotides outside the gene matches: 10. The CDR3 here is CASSTVAGGPLAYNEQFF. The CDR3 region has the DNA TGTGCCAGTAGTACGGTAGCGGGAGGGCCGCTAGCCTACAATGAGCAGTTCTTC.

The rearrangement uses TRBV27 and TRBJ2-6; D gene unclear. This CDR3 spans 14 amino acids. Germline V gene data show CDR1 as MNHEY and CDR2 as SMNVEV (reference sequence). V was clipped by 2 bases and J by 1 base, with 3 bases between them. CDR3 sequence (DNA): TGTGCCAGCAGTTTAGGGTCTGGGGCCAACGTCCTGACTTTC. Its translation is CASSLGSGANVLTF.

The rearrangement links TRBV4-1 to TRBJ1-2; D might be TRBD1 (6 bases). The V end lost 0 bases, the J end lost 1 base, and 9 bases lay between the germline ends. The germline V gene encodes CDR1 MGHRA and CDR2 YSYEKL. This CDR3 spans 15 amino acids. CDR3 sequence reads: CASSQDRGFNYGYTF. In DNA form, the CDR3 reads TGCGCCAGCAGCCAAGACAGGGGATTTAACTATGGCTACACCTTC.

V usage is TRBV28 and J usage is TRBJ2-7, with D unresolved. CDR3 size: 14 residues. Trimming cost V 2 bases and J 3 bases, with 11 bases left between them. Germline values: CDR1 MDHEN, CDR2 SYDVKM. The DNA for the CDR3 is TGTGCCAGCAGTTTAGCAGGCAGACTCTACGAGCAGTACTTC. It translates to CASSLAGRLYEQYF.

The rearrangement uses TRBV9 and TRBJ1-6; 8 nucleotides agree with TRBD1. The CDR3 extends over 21 amino acids. Germline CDR1 reads SGDLS; CDR2 reads YYNGEE. V gave up 2 bases and J gave up 0 bases; unmatched junction bases: 16. CDR3 DNA sequence: TGTGCCAGCAGCGTGACGGACAGGGATGACCCATTCAGCTCCTATAATTCACCCCTCCACTTT. Its translation: CASSVTDRDDPFSSYNSPLHF.

The chain uses TRBV5-8 and TRBJ2-7; D is unresolved. Germline loops: CDR1 SGHTS, CDR2 YDEGEE. The V and J ends lost 6 bases and 3 bases respectively, with 19 bases between them. The CDR3 runs 15 residues. CDR3 in amino acids: CASNRAGKWVYEQYF. The CDR3 bases are TGTGCCAGCAACCGCGCTGGAAAGTGGGTCTACGAGCAGTACTTC.

The rearrangement links TRBV6-5 to TRBJ2-5, with D uncertain. V was cut by 2 bases and J by 1 base, with 5 bases left in between. Germline V lookup: CDR1 MNHEY, CDR2 SVGAGI. This CDR3 region has 13 residues. CDR3 nucleotide sequence: TGTGCCAGCAGTTACAGGGTCCAAGAGACCCAGTACTTC. Protein sequence: CASSYRVQETQYF.

The V gene is TRBV28, the J gene TRBJ1-6; 7 bases align to TRBD1. J was trimmed by 5 bases and V by 7 bases; bases with no gene match: 8. Germline V gene sequence: CDR1 MDHEN, CDR2 SYDVKM. There are 15 residues in the CDR3. In DNA, the CDR3 is TGTGCCAGCAACACTCCGGGACAGCATAATTCACCCCTCCACTTT. It codes for CASNTPGQHNSPLHF.

This clone was recorded only once. V gene TRBV5-8 combines with J gene TRBJ2-1; 8 bases fit TRBD1. The J segment lost 2 bases and the V segment lost 0 bases, leaving 1 base of the junction unmatched. This CDR3 is 15 amino acids long. Germline loops: CDR1 SGHTS, CDR2 YDEGEE. The CDR3 protein is CASSLGQGPYNEQFF. DNA for the CDR3: TGTGCCAGCAGCTTGGGACAGGGGCCCTACAATGAGCAGTTCTTC.

Only one count was recorded for this clone. This chain joins TRBV9 and TRBJ2-5; 9 positions match TRBD2. The DNA end favors TRBJ2-7, so the J call may be wrong. There are 15 residues in the CDR3. Germline V gene sequence: CDR1 SGDLS, CDR2 YYNGEE. As DNA, the CDR3 is TGTGCCAGCAGCGTTAGCGGGGGTGGGGCCTACGAGCAGTACTTC. Protein product: CASSVSGGGAYEQYF.

This chain connects TRBV6-6 to TRBJ2-5; 7 bases are shared with TRBD2. Trimming removed 0 bases from V and 5 bases from J; junction bases left unmatched: 3. Germline V lookup: CDR1 MNHNY, CDR2 SVGAGI (reference sequence). There are 14 residues in the CDR3. The CDR3 loop reads CASSYSIGGETQYF. DNA for the CDR3: TGTGCCAGCAGTTACTCGATCGGGGGGGAGACCCAGTACTTC.

The chain links TRBV28 to TRBJ2-5; no firm D call. V was shortened by 2 bases and J by 5 bases, with 9 bases between the two germline ends. CDR3 size: 13 residues. CDR1 and CDR2 (germline): MDHEN, SYDVKM. DNA for the CDR3: TGTGCCAGCAGTTTACTCCAAGAGGAGACCCAGTACTTC. Translating it yields CASSLLQEETQYF.

This rearrangement joins TRBV5-1 to TRBJ1-4; D is undetermined. Germline V gene lookup returns CDR1 SGHRS and CDR2 YFSETQ. The CDR3 loop spans 12 amino acids. Trimming took off 4 bases at V and 7 bases at J, with 8 bases between the two ends. DNA for the CDR3: TGCGCCAGCAGCCCGGGCGGTGAAAAACTGTTTTTT. The encoded protein is CASSPGGEKLFF.

The genes are TRBV6-5 and TRBJ2-7; D not resolved. The CDR3 covers 11 residues. V was pared by 8 bases and J by 4 bases, with 9 bases between. Germline loops: CDR1 MNHEY, CDR2 SVGAGI. CDR3 nucleotides: TGTGCCAGCTCCTCACGATACGAGCAGTACTTC. This gives the protein CASSSRYEQYF.

V and J are TRBV19 and TRBJ2-2, with 10 bases aligning to TRBD1. CDR3 length equals 15 residues. J gave up 3 bases and V 8 bases, and 6 bases lay outside the gene matches. Germline CDR1 LNHDA, CDR2 SQIVND (reference sequence). CDR3 sequence reads: CASEGQGRYTGELFF. Here the CDR3 DNA reads TGTGCCAGTGAGGGACAGGGGAGATACACCGGGGAGCTGTTTTTT.

The chain's CDR3 is CASSLGGYSNQPQHF. The CDR3 nucleotides are TGTGCCAGCAGCTTGGGGGGGTATAGCAATCAGCCCCAGCATTTT. V usage is TRBV5-4 and J usage is TRBJ1-5, with D tentatively TRBD1 (5 bases). Per the germline V gene, CDR1 is SGHNT and CDR2 is YYREEE (reference sequence). V lost 0 bases and J lost 0, with 7 bases in between. The CDR3 contains 15 residues.

This clone was seen just once. Because the CDR3's place on the DNA is in doubt, the DNA is left out and the CDR3 is given as listed by TCRdb. V and J are TRBV9 and TRBJ2-1; no DNA check was done on the table's D call, TRBD2. Inclusive of both ends, the CDR3 amounts to 13 amino acids. The germline V gene has CDR1 SGDLS and CDR2 YYNGEE. CDR3 amino acids: CASSVGSGNTEFF.

CDR3 sequence: CASSLASSGQETQYF. Here the CDR3 DNA reads TGTGCCAGCAGCTTAGCGTCTAGCGGGCAAGAGACCCAGTACTTC. This chain connects TRBV9 to TRBJ2-5; 8 nucleotides match TRBD2. The germline CDR1 and CDR2 sequences are SGDLS and YYNGEE. V dropped 4 bases and J dropped 2; count of bases not matched to a gene: 7. The length of the CDR3 is 15 residues. The full variable domain, in which reference TRBV9 and TRBJ2-5 provide the parts outside the CDR3, is DSGVTQTPKHLITATGQRVTLRCSPRSGDLSVYWYQQSLDQGLQFLIQYYNGEERAKGNILERFSAQQFPDLHSELNLSSLELGDSALYFCASSLASSGQETQYFGPGTRLLVL.

The chain carries TRBV19 and TRBJ2-7, with a weak D call TRBD2 (5 bases). Trimming left V 5 bases short and J 2 bases short, with 13 bases between. Germline V gene lookup returns CDR1 LNHDA and CDR2 SQIVND (reference sequence). This CDR3 has 14 residues. CDR3 sequence (DNA): TGTGCCAGTAGTCCGGGATACAAAGCCTACGAGCAGTACTTC. Translation: CASSPGYKAYEQYF.

The chain has TRBV7-3 and TRBJ2-1; 13 bases map to TRBD2. The V segment lost 2 bases and the J segment 10 bases; nucleotides outside the gene matches: 8. This CDR3 has 16 amino acids. Looked up from germline, CDR1 is SGHTA and CDR2 is FQGTGA. The CDR3 loop reads CASSLVTSGRASEQFF. CDR3 sequence (DNA): TGTGCCAGCAGCTTAGTAACTAGCGGGAGGGCAAGCGAGCAGTTCTTC. The whole variable domain, filled in from reference TRBV7-3 and TRBJ2-1, reads GAGVSQTPSNKVTEKGKYVELRCDPISGHTALYWYRQSLGQGPEFLIYFQGTGAADDSGLPNDRFFAVRPEGSVSTLKIQRTERGDSAVYLCASSLVTSGRASEQFFGPGTRLTVL.